This is a list of T cell receptor beta chains from one sample in a study of T cells in Graves' hyperthyroidism and ophthalmopathy. TCRdb processed the multiplex PCR reads anew with MiXCR; each CDR3 protein has one entry. The profile covers over 400,000 distinct CDR3 sequences, with about 22% appearing a single time and less than 65% taken by the ten largest. Material: blood. These receptors came from a woman aged 65 to 85 with Graves' ophthalmopathy. The CDR3 runs from the conserved cysteine through the conserved F or W. D genes are given only for firm matches. Only part of the rows carry a size: once, few, many, or a class if the clone is expanded.

j_call | clone_size | d_call | v_call | cdr3_aa | cdr3_nt
TRBJ2-1 | many | . | TRBV20-1 | CSVQGVLDYYNEQFF | TGCAGTGTTCAGGGGGTTCTGGACTACTACAATGAGCAGTTCTTC
TRBJ1-5 | few | TRBD1 | TRBV29-1 | CSALTGTNQPQHF | TGCAGCGCCCTGACAGGGACTAATCAGCCCCAGCATTTT
TRBJ2-7 | . | TRBD1 | TRBV5-1 | CASSSGTGADEQYF | TGCGCCAGCAGCTCCGGGACAGGGGCCGACGAGCAGTACTTC
TRBJ1-4 | few | . | TRBV7-8 | CASSLLVGSFNEKLFF | TGTGCCAGCAGCTTACTCGTAGGCAGCTTCAATGAAAAACTGTTTTTT
TRBJ2-7 | many | . | TRBV7-2 | CASSLGGTHYEQYF | TGTGCCAGCAGCTTGGGTGGGACCCACTACGAGCAGTACTTC
TRBJ2-1 | . | TRBD2 | TRBV30 | CAWSDRTSVGEQFF | TGTGCCTGGAGTGACCGGACTAGCGTGGGTGAGCAGTTCTTC
TRBJ2-5 | . | . | TRBV7-2 | CASSLRSQETQYF | TGTGCCAGCAGCTTAAGATCCCAAGAGACCCAGTACTTC
TRBJ2-5 | few | TRBD2 | TRBV11-2 | CASSFSGRNGETQYF | TGTGCCAGCAGCTTTAGCGGGAGGAACGGAGAGACCCAGTACTTC
TRBJ2-1 | few | . | TRBV27 | CASSLDWAGGNEQFF | TGTGCCAGCAGTTTAGATTGGGCAGGAGGAAATGAGCAGTTCTTC
TRBJ1-5 | many | TRBD1 | TRBV30 | CAWAPGQNQPQHF | TGTGCCTGGGCCCCGGGACAGAATCAGCCCCAGCATTTT
TRBJ1-6 | many | TRBD1 | TRBV7-2 | CASSLAGTGGNSPLHF | TGTGCCAGCAGCTTAGCCGGGACAGGCGGGAACTCACCCCTCCACTTT
TRBJ1-1 | . | . | TRBV18 | CASSPREGDEAFF | TGTGCCAGCTCACCACGAGAGGGCGATGAAGCTTTCTTT
TRBJ1-6 | few | . | TRBV11-2 | CASSFYGDNNSPLHF | TGTGCCAGCAGCTTCTACGGCGATAATAATTCACCCCTCCACTTT
TRBJ2-7 | . | . | TRBV28 | CASSLNRYEQYF | TGTGCCAGCAGTTTAAACAGATACGAGCAGTACTTC
TRBJ1-1 | . | . | TRBV25-1 | CASSRWENTEAFF | TGTGCCAGCAGTCGCTGGGAGAACACTGAAGCTTTCTTT
TRBJ2-6 | . | . | TRBV2 | CASSEIRTSGANVLTF | TGTGCCAGCAGTGAGATCAGAACCTCTGGGGCCAACGTCCTGACTTTC
TRBJ1-2 | few | . | TRBV18 | CASSPPFDRMNGYTF | TGTGCCAGCTCACCGCCTTTCGACAGGATGAATGGCTACACCTTC
TRBJ2-7 | . | TRBD1 | TRBV6-1 | CASSLTGTGSSEQYF | TGTGCCAGCAGTCTCACCGGGACAGGGTCCAGCGAGCAGTACTTC
TRBJ2-7 | few | TRBD2 | TRBV20-1 | CSAYLTSGGTYEQYF | TGCAGTGCCTACCTGACTAGCGGGGGAACCTACGAGCAGTACTTC
TRBJ2-1 | . | TRBD2 | TRBV24-1 | CATSDFATGLAARGNEQFF | TGTGCCACCAGTGATTTTGCGACGGGACTAGCGGCGAGGGGCAATGAGCAGTTCTTC
TRBJ2-5 | . | TRBD2 | TRBV20-1 | CSARAGLAGLGGKTQYF | TGCAGTGCTAGAGCCGGACTAGCGGGACTAGGGGGAAAGACCCAGTACTTC
TRBJ1-1 | many | . | TRBV20-1 | CSAAGNTEAFF | TGCAGTGCCGCAGGGAACACTGAAGCTTTCTTT
TRBJ1-4 | . | . | TRBV19 | CAIETEPIEKLFF | TGTGCCATAGAGACAGAGCCCATTGAAAAACTGTTTTTT
TRBJ2-7 | many | TRBD1 | TRBV2 | CASTRTGINEQYF | TGTGCCAGCACTAGGACAGGGATAAACGAGCAGTACTTC
TRBJ2-5 | many | . | TRBV12-3/TRBV12-4 | CASRPWGRGETQYF | TGTGCCAGCAGACCCTGGGGGCGCGGGGAGACCCAGTACTTC
TRBJ2-5 | many | . | TRBV11-2 | CASSSGTRETQYF | TGTGCCAGCAGCTCGGGGACGCGGGAGACCCAGTACTTC
TRBJ2-1 | . | . | TRBV20-1 | CSALSFDEQFF | TGCAGTGCTCTCAGCTTCGATGAGCAGTTCTTC
TRBJ2-5 | few | TRBD2 | TRBV20-1 | CSALRLAGSGETQYF | TGCAGTGCCCTCCGACTAGCGGGATCAGGAGAGACCCAGTACTTC
TRBJ2-3 | few | TRBD2 | TRBV20-1 | CSAEREGPDTQYF | TGCAGTGCCGAGCGGGAGGGGCCAGATACGCAGTATTTT
TRBJ2-1 | . | TRBD1 | TRBV7-2 | CASSLVGGQENEQFF | TGTGCCAGCAGCTTAGTTGGGGGACAGGAGAATGAGCAGTTCTTC
TRBJ2-2 | few | . | TRBV28 | CASSPGTIMTGELFF | TGTGCCAGCAGCCCCGGGACGATAATGACCGGGGAGCTGTTTTTT
TRBJ1-3 | many | . | TRBV12-3/TRBV12-4 | CASSSGVGNTIYF | TGTGCCAGCAGTTCCGGGGTTGGAAACACCATATATTTT
TRBJ2-5 | . | . | TRBV10-3 | CAISESISVRVGDETQYF | TGTGCCATCAGTGAGTCGATCTCTGTGCGGGTGGGGGACGAGACCCAGTACTTC
TRBJ2-1 | . | TRBD2 | TRBV4-2 | CASSQTQTSVRDEQFF | TGTGCCAGCAGCCAAACACAGACTAGCGTTAGGGATGAGCAGTTCTTC
TRBJ2-5 | . | . | TRBV7-3 | CASSPTGTGEEIQYF | TGTGCCAGCAGCCCCACCGGGACTGGGGAGGAGATCCAGTACTTC
TRBJ2-3 | . | . | TRBV9 | CASGLEGWDTQYF | TGTGCCAGCGGGCTGGAGGGATGGGATACGCAGTATTTT
TRBJ1-5 | . | TRBD1 | TRBV2 | CASSLGQVTNQPQHF | TGTGCCAGCAGTTTAGGACAGGTCACAAATCAGCCCCAGCATTTT
TRBJ2-1 | . | . | TRBV9 | CASSSSPSNEQFF | TGTGCCAGCAGTTCTTCACCCAGCAATGAGCAGTTCTTC
TRBJ1-6 | . | TRBD1 | TRBV12-3/TRBV12-4 | CAGSTTGGDSPLHF | TGTGCCGGCAGCACGACAGGGGGCGACTCACCCCTCCACTTT
TRBJ1-6 | few | . | TRBV3-1 | CASSHSRYNSPLHF | TGTGCCAGCAGCCACAGCAGGTATAATTCACCCCTCCACTTT
TRBJ2-5 | . | . | TRBV12-3/TRBV12-4 | CASSSGLVKETQYF | TGTGCCAGCAGTTCAGGGTTAGTCAAAGAGACCCAGTACTTC